This TCR beta chain was found in a study of blood T cell repertoires in COVID-19. Study background: The United States, Italy and Spain were the sources of the acute and convalescent COVID-19 samples. The cDNA or gDNA used as material had been derived from T cells, B-cell-depleted T cells, or PBMCs.

In the source study's methods: It was from reference gene primer amplification that nucleated cell counts were estimated. Sequencing was performed with immunoSEQ multiplex PCR; in TCRdb, only in-frame clones are kept and a portion is missing. V and J calls and clone size follow that table, whereas D and trimming were derived from the DNA. The sample contains approximately 100,000 clones, around 90% of which appear only once. The CDR3 extends over 15 amino acids. In germline, CDR1 is SGHVS, CDR2 FQNEAQ. Trimming pared 2 bases from V and 3 bases from J, leaving 13 bases between. The gene calls are TRBV7-8 and TRBJ1-2; a weak D match, TRBD1 (5 bases). The sample was peripheral blood. The TCR was taken from a man in his fifties in a cohort sampled during active COVID-19. Written as DNA, the CDR3 is TGTGCCAGCAGCTTATCCCAGGGCGGTTACTATGGCTACACCTTC. It translates to CASSLSQGGYYGYTF.